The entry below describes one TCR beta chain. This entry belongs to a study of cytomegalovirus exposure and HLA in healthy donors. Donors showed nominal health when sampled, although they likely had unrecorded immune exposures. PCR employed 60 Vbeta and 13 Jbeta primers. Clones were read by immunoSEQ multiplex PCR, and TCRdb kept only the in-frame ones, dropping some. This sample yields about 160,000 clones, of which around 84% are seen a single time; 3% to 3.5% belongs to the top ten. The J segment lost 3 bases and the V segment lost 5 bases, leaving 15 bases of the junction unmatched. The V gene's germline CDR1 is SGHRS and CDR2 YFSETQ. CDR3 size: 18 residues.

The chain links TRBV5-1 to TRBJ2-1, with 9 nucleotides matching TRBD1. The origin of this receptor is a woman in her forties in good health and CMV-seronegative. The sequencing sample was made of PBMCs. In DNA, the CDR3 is TGCGCCAGCAGAGCGACAGGGGGTCCCCATGGTGGCTACAATGAGCAGTTCTTC. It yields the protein CASRATGGPHGGYNEQFF. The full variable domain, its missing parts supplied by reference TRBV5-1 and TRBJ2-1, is KAGVTQTPRYLIKTRGQQVTLSCSPISGHRSVSWYQQTPGQGLQFLFEYFSETQRNKGNFPGRFSGRQFSNSRSEMNVSTLELGDSALYLCASRATGGPHGGYNEQFFGPGTRLTVL.